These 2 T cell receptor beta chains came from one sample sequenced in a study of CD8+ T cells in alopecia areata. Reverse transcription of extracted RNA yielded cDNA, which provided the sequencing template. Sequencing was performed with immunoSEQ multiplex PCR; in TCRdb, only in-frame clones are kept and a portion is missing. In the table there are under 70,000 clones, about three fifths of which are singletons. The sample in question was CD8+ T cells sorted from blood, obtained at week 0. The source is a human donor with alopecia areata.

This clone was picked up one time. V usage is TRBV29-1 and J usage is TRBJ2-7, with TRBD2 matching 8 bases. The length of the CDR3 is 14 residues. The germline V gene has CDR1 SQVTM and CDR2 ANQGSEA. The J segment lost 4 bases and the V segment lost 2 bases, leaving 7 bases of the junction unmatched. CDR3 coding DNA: TGCAGCGTTGAACCCCGGGAGGGAAGGTACGAGCAGTACTTC. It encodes CSVEPREGRYEQYF.

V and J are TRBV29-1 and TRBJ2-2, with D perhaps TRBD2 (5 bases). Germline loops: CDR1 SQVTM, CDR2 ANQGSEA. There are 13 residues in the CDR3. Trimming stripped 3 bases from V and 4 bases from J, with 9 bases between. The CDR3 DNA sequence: TGCAGCGTTGATAGAGGGCTCACCGGGGAGCTGTTTTTT. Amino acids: CSVDRGLTGELFF.